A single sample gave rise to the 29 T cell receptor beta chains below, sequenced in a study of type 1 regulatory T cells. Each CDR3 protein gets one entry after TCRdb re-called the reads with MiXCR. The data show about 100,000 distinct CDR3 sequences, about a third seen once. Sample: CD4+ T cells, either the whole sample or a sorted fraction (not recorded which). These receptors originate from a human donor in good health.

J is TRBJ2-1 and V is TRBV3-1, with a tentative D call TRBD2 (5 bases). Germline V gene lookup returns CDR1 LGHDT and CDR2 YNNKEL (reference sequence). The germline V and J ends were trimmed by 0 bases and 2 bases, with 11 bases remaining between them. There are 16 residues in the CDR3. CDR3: CASSQDTGFTYNEQFF. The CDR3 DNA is TGTGCCAGCAGCCAAGATACGGGGTTCACCTACAATGAGCAGTTCTTC.

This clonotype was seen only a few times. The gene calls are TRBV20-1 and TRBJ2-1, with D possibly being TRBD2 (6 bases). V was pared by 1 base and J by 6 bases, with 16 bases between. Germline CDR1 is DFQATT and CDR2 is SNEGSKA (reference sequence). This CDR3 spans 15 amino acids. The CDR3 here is CSARAGTWIFNEQFF. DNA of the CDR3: TGCAGTGCTAGAGCCGGGACTTGGATTTTCAATGAGCAGTTCTTC.

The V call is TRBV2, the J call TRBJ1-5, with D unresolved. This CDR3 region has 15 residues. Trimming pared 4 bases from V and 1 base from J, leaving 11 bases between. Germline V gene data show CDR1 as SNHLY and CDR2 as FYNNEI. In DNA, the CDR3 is TGTGCCAGCAGTGTAGAGACAAACAGCAATCAGCCCCAGCATTTT. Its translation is CASSVETNSNQPQHF. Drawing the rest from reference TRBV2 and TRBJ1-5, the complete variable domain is EPEVTQTPSHQVTQMGQEVILRCVPISNHLYFYWYRQILGQKVEFLVSFYNNEISEKSEIFDDQFSVERPDGSNFTLKIRSTKLEDSAMYFCASSVETNSNQPQHFGDGTRLSIL.

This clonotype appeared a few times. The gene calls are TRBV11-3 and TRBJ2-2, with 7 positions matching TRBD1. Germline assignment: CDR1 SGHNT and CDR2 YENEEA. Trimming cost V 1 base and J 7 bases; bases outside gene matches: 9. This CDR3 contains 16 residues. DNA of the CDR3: TGTGCCAGCAGCTTAGCTCAGACAGGGAGCCTCGGGGAGCTGTTTTTT. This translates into CASSLAQTGSLGELFF.

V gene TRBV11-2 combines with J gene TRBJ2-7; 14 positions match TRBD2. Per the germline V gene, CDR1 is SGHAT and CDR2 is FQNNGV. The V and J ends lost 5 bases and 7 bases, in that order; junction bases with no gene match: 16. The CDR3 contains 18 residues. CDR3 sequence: CASSPFSLRLAGGGEQYF. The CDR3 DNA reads TGTGCCAGCAGCCCCTTCTCCCTTAGACTAGCGGGAGGGGGTGAGCAGTACTTC. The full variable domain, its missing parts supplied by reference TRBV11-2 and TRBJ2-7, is EAGVAQSPRYKIIEKRQSVAFWCNPISGHATLYWYQQILGQGPKLLIQFQNNGVVDDSQLPKDRFSAERLKGVDSTLKIQPAKLEDSAVYLCASSPFSLRLAGGGEQYFGPGTRLTVT.

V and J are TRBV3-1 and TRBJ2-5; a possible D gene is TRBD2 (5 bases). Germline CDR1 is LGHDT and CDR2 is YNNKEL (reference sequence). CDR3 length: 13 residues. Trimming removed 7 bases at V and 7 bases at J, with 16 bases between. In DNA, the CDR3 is TGTGCCAGCATCCTCGGTAGCCGGGGGACCCAGTACTTC. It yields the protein CASILGSRGTQYF.

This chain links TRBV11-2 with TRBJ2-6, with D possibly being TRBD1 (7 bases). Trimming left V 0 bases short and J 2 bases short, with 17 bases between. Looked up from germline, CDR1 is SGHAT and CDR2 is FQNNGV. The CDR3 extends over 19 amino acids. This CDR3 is CASSLDLGQGGTGANVLTF. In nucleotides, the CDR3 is TGTGCCAGCAGCTTAGATCTTGGGCAGGGGGGTACTGGGGCCAACGTCCTGACTTTC.

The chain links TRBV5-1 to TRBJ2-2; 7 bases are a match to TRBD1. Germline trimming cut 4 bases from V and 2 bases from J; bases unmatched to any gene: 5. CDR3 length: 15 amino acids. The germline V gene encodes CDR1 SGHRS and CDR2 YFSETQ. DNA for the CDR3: TGCGCCAGCAGCCCCCGGGACAGCAACACCGGGGAGCTGTTTTTT. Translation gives CASSPRDSNTGELFF.

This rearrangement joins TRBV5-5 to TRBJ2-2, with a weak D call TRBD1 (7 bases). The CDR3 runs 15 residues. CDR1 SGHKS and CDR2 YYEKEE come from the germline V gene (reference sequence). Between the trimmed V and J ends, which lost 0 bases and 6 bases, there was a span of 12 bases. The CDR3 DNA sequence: TGTGCCAGCAGCTTGGGGAGGAGGGGGCCCGGGGAGCTGTTTTTT. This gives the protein CASSLGRRGPGELFF.

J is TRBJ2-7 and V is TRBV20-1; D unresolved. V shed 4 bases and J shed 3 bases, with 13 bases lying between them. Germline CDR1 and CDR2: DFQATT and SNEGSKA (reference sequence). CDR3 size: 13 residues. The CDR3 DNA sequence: TGCAGTGCTATATATGCTCATGTCTACGAGCAGTACTTC. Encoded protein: CSAIYAHVYEQYF.

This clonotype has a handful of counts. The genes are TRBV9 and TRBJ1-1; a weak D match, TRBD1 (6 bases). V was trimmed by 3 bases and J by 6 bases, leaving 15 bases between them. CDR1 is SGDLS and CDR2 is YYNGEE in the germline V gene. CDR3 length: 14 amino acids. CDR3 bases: TGTGCCAGCAGCGATACAGGGATAAGAGCTGAAGCTTTCTTT. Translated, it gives CASSDTGIRAEAFF.

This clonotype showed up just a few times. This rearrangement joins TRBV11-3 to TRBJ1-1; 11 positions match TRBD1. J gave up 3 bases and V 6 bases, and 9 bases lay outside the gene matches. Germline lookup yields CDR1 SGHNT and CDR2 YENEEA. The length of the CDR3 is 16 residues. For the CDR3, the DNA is TGTGCCAGCAGAATCCGGGACAGGGGGAGGGACACTGAAGCTTTCTTT. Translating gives CASRIRDRGRDTEAFF.

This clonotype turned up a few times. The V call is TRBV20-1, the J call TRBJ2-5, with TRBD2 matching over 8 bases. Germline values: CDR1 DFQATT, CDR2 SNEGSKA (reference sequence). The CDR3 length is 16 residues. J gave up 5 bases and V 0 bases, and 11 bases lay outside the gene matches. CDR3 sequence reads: CSARDPGTSVGETQYF. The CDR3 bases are TGCAGTGCTAGAGATCCTGGGACTAGTGTTGGGGAGACCCAGTACTTC.

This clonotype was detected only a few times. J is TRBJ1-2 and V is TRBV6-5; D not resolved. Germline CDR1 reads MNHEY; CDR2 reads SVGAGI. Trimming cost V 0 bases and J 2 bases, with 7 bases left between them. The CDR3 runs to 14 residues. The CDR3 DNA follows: TGTGCCAGCAGTTACTCCTCTCGAAACTATGGCTACACCTTC. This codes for CASSYSSRNYGYTF.

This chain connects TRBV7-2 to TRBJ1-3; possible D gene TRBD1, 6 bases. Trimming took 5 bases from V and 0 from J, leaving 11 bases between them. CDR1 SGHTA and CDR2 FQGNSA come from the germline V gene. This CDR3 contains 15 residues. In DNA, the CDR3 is TGTGCCAGCAGCCCCGACAGGTACTCTGGAAACACCATATATTTT. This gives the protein CASSPDRYSGNTIYF.

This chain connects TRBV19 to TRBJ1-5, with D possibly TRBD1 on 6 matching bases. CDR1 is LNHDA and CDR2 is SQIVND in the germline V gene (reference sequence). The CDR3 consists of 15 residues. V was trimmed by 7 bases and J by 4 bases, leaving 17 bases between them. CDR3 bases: TGTGCCAGTAAAATAGGACAGTCGTCGAATCAGCCCCAGCATTTT. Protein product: CASKIGQSSNQPQHF.

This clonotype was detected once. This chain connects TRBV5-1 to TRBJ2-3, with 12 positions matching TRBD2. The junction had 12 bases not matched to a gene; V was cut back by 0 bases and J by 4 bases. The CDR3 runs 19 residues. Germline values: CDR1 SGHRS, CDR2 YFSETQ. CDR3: CASSLGTALAGGPADTQYF. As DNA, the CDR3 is TGCGCCAGCAGCTTGGGGACAGCCCTAGCGGGAGGGCCCGCAGATACGCAGTATTTT.

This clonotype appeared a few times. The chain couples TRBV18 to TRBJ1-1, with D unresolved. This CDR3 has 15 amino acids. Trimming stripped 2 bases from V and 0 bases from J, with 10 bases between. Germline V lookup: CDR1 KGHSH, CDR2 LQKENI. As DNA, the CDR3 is TGTGCCAGCTCACCAAGGGTGACACTGAACACTGAAGCTTTCTTT. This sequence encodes CASSPRVTLNTEAFF. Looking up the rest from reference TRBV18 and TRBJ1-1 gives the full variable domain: NAGVMQNPRHLVRRRGQEARLRCSPMKGHSHVYWYRQLPEEGLKFMVYLQKENIIDESGMPKERFSAEFPKEGPSILRIQQVVRGDSAAYFCASSPRVTLNTEAFFGQGTRLTVV.

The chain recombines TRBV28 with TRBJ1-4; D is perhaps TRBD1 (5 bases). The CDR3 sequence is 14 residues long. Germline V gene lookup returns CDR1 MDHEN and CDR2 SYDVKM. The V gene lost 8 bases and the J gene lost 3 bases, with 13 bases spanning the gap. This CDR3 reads CASGPGLANEKLFF. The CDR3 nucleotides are TGTGCCAGCGGCCCAGGGCTGGCTAATGAAAAACTGTTTTTT.

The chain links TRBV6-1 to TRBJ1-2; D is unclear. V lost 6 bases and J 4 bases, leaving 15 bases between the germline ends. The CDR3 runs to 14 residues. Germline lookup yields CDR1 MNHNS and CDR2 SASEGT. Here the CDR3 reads CASRAEPPSYGYTF. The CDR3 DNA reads TGTGCCAGCAGGGCGGAGCCCCCCTCCTATGGCTACACCTTC.

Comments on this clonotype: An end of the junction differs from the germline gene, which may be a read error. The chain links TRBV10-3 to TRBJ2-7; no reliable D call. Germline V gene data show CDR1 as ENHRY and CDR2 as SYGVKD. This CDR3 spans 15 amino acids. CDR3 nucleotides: TGTGCCATCAGAGAGTCGCTTGAACAGACCTACGAGCAGTACTTC. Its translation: CAIRESLEQTYEQYF.

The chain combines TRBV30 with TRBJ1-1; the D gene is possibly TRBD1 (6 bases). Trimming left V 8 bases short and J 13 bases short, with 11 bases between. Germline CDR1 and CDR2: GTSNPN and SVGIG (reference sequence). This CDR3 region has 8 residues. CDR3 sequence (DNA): TGTGCCGTACAACAGGGTTTCTTT. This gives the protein CAVQQGFF.

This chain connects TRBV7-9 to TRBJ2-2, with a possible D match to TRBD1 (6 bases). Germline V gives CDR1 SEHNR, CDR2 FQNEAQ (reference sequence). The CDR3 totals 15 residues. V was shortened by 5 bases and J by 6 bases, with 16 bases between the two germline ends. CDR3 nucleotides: TGTGCCAGCAGCAGGGGGAGCGCGCCCGCCGGGGAGCTGTTTTTT. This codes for CASSRGSAPAGELFF.

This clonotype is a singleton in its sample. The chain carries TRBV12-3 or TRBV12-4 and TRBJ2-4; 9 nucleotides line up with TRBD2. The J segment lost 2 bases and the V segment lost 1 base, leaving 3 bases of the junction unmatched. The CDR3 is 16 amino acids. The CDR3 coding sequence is TGTGCCAGCAGTTTAGGCGGGAGGGCCTCCAAAAACATTCAGTACTTC. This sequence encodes CASSLGGRASKNIQYF.

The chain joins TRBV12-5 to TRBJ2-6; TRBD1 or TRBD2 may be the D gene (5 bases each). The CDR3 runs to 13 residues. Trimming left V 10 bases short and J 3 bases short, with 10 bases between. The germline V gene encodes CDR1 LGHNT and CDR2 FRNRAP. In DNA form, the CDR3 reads TGTGCTACTGGGACCTATGGGGCCAACGTCCTGACTTTC. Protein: CATGTYGANVLTF.

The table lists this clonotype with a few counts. In nucleotides, the CDR3 is TGTGCCAGCAGCTTAAGTTTGGCTACCACCGGGGAGCTGTTTTTT. It codes for CASSLSLATTGELFF. This sequence joins TRBV7-3 and TRBJ2-2; no firm D call. This CDR3 comprises 15 residues. The V end was cut by 1 base, the J end by 4 bases, with 10 bases between. Germline V lookup: CDR1 SGHTA, CDR2 FQGTGA.

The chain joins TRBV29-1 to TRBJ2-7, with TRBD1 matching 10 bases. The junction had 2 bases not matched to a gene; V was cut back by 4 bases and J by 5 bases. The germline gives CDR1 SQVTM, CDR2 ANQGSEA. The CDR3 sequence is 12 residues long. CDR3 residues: CSVVGQGNEQYF. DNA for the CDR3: TGCAGCGTTGTGGGACAGGGGAACGAGCAGTACTTC.

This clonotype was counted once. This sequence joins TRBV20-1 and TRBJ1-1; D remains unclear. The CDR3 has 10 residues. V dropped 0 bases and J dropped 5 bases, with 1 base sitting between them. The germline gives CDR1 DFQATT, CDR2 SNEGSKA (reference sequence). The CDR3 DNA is TGCAGTGCTAGAGAGACTGAAGCTTTCTTT. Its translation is CSARETEAFF.

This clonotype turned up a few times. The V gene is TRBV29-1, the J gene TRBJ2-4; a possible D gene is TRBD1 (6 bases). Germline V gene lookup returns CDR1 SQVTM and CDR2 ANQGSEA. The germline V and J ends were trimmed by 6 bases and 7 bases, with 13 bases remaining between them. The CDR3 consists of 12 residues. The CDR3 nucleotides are TGCAGCGTCCAGCGTAGGGGGAACATTCAGTACTTC. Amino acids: CSVQRRGNIQYF.